This entry describes one T cell receptor (beta chain). Drawing of peripheral blood yielded about 10 milliliters from each donor. Per germline, CDR1 SGHRS and CDR2 YFSETQ. The CDR3 is 15 amino acids. V gave up 0 bases and J gave up 7 bases; unmatched junction bases: 10. These data are taken from a study of blood T cells in healthy people across ages. A J-beta primer mix and a sample-barcoded 5' primer were used in a second PCR of about 6 to 12 cycles. TCRdb processed the 5' RACE reads anew with MiXCR; each CDR3 protein has one entry. The sample includes around 1,500,000 distinct CDR3 sequences, approximately 42% of them seen just once.

V gene TRBV5-1 combines with J gene TRBJ2-7; 7 bases agree with TRBD1. The sequenced sample was blood. The receptor was derived from a woman in her late teens or twenties in good health. The CDR3 protein is CASSLGQGIYNEQYF. CDR3 DNA: TGCGCCAGCAGCTTGGGACAGGGCATCTACAATGAGCAGTACTTC.